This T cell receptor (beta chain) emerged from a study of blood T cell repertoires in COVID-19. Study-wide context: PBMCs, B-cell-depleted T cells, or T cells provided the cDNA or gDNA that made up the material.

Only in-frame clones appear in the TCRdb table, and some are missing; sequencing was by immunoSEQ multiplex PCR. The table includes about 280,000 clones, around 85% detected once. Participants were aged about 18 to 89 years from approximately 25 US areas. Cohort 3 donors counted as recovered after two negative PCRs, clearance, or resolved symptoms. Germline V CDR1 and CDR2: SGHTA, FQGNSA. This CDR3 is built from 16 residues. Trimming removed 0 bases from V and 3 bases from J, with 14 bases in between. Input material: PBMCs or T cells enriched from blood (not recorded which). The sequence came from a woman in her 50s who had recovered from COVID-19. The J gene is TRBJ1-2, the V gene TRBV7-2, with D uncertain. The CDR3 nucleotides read TGTGCCAGCAGCTTAGCCTATTCTCCTAGCGACTATGGCTACACCTTC. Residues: CASSLAYSPSDYGYTF. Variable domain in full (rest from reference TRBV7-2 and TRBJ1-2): GAGVSQSPSNKVTEKGKDVELRCDPISGHTALYWYRQSLGQGLEFLIYFQGNSAPDKSGLPSDRFSAERTGGSVSTLTIQRTQQEDSAVYLCASSLAYSPSDYGYTFGSGTRLTVV.